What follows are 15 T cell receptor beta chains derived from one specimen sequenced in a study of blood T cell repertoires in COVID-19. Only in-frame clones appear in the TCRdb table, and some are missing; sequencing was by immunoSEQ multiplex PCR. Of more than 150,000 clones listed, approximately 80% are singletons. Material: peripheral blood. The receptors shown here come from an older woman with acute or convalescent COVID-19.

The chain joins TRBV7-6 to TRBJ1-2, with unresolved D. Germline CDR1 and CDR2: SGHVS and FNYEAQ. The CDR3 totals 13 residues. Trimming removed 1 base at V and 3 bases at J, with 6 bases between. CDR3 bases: TGTGCCAGCAGCTTAGAAACATACTATGGCTACACCTTC. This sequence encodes CASSLETYYGYTF.

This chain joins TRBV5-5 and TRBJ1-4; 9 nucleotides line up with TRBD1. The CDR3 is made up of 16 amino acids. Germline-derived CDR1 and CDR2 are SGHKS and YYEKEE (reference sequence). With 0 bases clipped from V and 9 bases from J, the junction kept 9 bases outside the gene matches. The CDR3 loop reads CASSLVSTGGEKKLFF. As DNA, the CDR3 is TGTGCCAGCAGCTTGGTATCGACAGGGGGTGAGAAAAAACTGTTTTTT.

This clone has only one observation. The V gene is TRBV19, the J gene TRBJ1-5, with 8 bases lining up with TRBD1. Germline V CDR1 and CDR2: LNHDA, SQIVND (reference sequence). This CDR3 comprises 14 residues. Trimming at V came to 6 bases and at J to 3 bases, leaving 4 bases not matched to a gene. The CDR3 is CASRGTGFNQPQHF. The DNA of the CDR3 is TGTGCCAGTAGGGGGACAGGTTTCAATCAGCCCCAGCATTTT.

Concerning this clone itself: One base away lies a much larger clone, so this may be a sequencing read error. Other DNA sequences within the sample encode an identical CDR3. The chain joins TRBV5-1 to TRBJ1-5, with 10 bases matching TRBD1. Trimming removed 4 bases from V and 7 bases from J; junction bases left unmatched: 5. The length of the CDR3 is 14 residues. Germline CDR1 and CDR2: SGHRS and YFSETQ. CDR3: CASSPGTGEQPQHF. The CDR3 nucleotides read TGCGCCAGCAGCCCTGGGACAGGGGAACAGCCCCAGCATTTT.

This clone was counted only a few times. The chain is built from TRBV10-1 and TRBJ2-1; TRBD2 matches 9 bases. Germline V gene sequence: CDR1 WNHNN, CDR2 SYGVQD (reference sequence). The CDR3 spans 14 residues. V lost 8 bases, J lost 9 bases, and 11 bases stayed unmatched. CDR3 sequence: CASAGTSRPSEQFF. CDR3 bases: TGCGCCAGCGCCGGGACTAGCCGGCCATCTGAGCAGTTCTTC.

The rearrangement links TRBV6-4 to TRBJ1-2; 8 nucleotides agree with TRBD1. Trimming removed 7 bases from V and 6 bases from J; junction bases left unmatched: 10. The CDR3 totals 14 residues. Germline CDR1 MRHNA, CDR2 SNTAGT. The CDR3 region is CASKERAGGDGYTF. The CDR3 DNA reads TGTGCCAGCAAAGAAAGGGCAGGGGGCGATGGCTACACCTTC.

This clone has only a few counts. The CDR3 is CSASTGMSGNTIYF. Written as DNA, the CDR3 is TGCAGTGCTAGTACAGGAATGTCTGGAAACACCATATATTTT. The chain carries TRBV20-1 and TRBJ1-3; D might be TRBD1 (5 bases). V was trimmed by 3 bases and J by 1 base, leaving 10 bases between them. Germline V gene data show CDR1 as DFQATT and CDR2 as SNEGSKA (reference sequence). The CDR3 is made up of 14 amino acids.

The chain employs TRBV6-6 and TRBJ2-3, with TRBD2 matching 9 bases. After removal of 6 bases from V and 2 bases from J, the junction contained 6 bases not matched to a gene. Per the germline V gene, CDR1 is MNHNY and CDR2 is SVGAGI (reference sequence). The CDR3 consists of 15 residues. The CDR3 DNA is TGTGCCAGCAGCACTCAGCGGGGGGACACAGATACGCAGTATTTT. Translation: CASSTQRGDTDTQYF.

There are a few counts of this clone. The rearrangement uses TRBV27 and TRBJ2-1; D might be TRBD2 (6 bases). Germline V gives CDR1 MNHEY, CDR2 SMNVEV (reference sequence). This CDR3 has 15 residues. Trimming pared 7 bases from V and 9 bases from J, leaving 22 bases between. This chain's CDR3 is CASTPKGLATGEQFF. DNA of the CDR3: TGTGCCAGCACCCCCAAGGGGCTAGCGACGGGTGAGCAGTTCTTC.

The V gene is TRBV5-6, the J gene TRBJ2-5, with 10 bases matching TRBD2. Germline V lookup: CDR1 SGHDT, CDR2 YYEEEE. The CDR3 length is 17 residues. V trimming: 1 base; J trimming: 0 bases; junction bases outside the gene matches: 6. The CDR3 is CASSLWGSGGYQETQYF. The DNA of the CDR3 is TGTGCCAGCAGCTTGTGGGGTAGCGGGGGGTACCAAGAGACCCAGTACTTC.

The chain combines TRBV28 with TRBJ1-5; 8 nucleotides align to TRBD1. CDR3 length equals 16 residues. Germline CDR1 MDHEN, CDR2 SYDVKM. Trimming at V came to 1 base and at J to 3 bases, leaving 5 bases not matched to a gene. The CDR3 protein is CASSLFGQGPNQPQHF. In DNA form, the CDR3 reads TGTGCCAGCAGTTTATTCGGACAGGGTCCCAATCAGCCCCAGCATTTT.

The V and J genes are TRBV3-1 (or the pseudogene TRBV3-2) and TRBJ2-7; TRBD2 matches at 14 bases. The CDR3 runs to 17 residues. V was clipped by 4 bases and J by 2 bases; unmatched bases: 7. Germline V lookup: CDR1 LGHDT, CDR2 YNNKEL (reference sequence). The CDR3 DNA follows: TGTGCCAGCAGCCCAAACGGGGGACTAGCGGGGGCCTACGAGCAGTACTTC. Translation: CASSPNGGLAGAYEQYF.

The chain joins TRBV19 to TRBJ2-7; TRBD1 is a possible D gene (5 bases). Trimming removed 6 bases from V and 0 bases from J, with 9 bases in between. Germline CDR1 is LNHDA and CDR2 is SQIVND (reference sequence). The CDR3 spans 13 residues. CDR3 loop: CASSQDNSYEQYF. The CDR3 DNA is TGTGCCAGTAGCCAGGACAACTCCTACGAGCAGTACTTC. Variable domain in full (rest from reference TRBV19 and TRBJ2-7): DGGITQSPKYLFRKEGQNVTLSCEQNLNHDAMYWYRQDPGQGLRLIYYSQIVNDFQKGDIAEGYSVSREKKESFPLTVTSAQKNPTAFYLCASSQDNSYEQYFGPGTRLTVT.

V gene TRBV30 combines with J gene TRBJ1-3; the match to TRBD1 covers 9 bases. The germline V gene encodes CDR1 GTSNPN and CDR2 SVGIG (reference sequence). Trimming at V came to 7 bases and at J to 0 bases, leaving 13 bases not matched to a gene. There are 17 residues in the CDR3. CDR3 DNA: TGTGCCTCCACGGATAACAGGGGGCCCTACTCTGGAAACACCATATATTTT. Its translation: CASTDNRGPYSGNTIYF.

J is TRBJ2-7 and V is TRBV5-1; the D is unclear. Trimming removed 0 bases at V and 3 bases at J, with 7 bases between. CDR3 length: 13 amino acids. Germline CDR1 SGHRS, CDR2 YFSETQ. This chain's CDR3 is CASSLAVHYEQYF. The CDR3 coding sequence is TGCGCCAGCAGCTTGGCCGTACACTACGAGCAGTACTTC.